The 29 T cell receptor beta chains below come from one sample, sequenced in a study of T-cell memory formation after mild COVID-19. TCRdb re-called the 5' RACE reads with MiXCR, one entry per CDR3 protein. The sample has around 300,000 distinct CDR3 sequences; 19% are singletons. Sequencing was performed on PBMCs or a T cell subset sorted from them (not recorded which). The receptors shown here come from a man aged 18-30 years who had mild COVID-19 (a few samples of this study predate the infection). Cell type and time point are not known.

In its sample, this clonotype was seen a few times. The rearrangement joins TRBV11-2 to TRBJ1-2; 7 bases line up with TRBD1. Germline assignment: CDR1 SGHAT and CDR2 FQNNGV. The CDR3 is made up of 16 amino acids. Trimming removed 5 bases from V and 4 bases from J; junction bases left unmatched: 13. The CDR3 region has the DNA TGTGCCAGCAGCAGTACAGAGGACAGGCGTATCTATGGCTACACCTTC. This translates into CASSSTEDRRIYGYTF. Drawing the rest from reference TRBV11-2 and TRBJ1-2, the complete variable domain is EAGVAQSPRYKIIEKRQSVAFWCNPISGHATLYWYQQILGQGPKLLIQFQNNGVVDDSQLPKDRFSAERLKGVDSTLKIQPAKLEDSAVYLCASSSTEDRRIYGYTFGSGTRLTVV.

The rearrangement links TRBV5-6 to TRBJ2-3, with D uncertain. V dropped 4 bases and J dropped 1 base, with 10 bases sitting between them. Germline-derived CDR1 and CDR2 are SGHDT and YYEEEE. The CDR3 runs 14 residues. CDR3 nucleotides: TGTGCCAGCAGCCATGCTAGTGGCACAGATACGCAGTATTTT. Amino acids: CASSHASGTDTQYF.

The table lists this clonotype with a few counts. The chain carries TRBV20-1 and TRBJ1-4; no clear D gene. Germline CDR1 and CDR2: DFQATT and SNEGSKA (reference sequence). V lost 3 bases and J 0 bases, leaving 11 bases between the germline ends. This CDR3 region has 15 residues. The CDR3 DNA sequence: TGCAGTGCTAGCGAGACACTCGCAACTAATGAAAAACTGTTTTTT. Amino acids: CSASETLATNEKLFF.

In its sample, this clonotype was seen a few times. The rearrangement joins TRBV15 to TRBJ1-5; no definite D call. Trimming took 0 bases from V and 0 from J, leaving 9 bases between them. The CDR3 is 16 residues long. Germline CDR1 is LNHNV and CDR2 is YYDKDF (reference sequence). The CDR3 DNA reads as TGTGCCACCAGCAGAGATCCGTTAAATAGCAATCAGCCCCAGCATTTT. The encoded protein is CATSRDPLNSNQPQHF.

This clonotype was seen a handful of times. This CDR3 reads CASSLSGGPTDTQYF. The CDR3 nucleotides are TGTGCCAGCAGCTTAAGTGGGGGCCCCACAGATACGCAGTATTTT. The chain joins TRBV11-2 to TRBJ2-3; tentatively, D is TRBD1 (6 bases). The length of the CDR3 is 15 residues. CDR1 and CDR2 from the germline V gene are SGHAT and FQNNGV. Trimming left V 2 bases short and J 2 bases short, with 11 bases between.

The rearrangement links TRBV5-1 to TRBJ1-1; weak D call: TRBD1 (6 bases). This CDR3 comprises 16 residues. The V and J ends lost 0 bases and 1 base respectively, with 13 bases between them. Germline CDR1 and CDR2: SGHRS and YFSETQ. The CDR3 spells CASSLGGGRGNTEAFF. The DNA of the CDR3 is TGCGCCAGCAGCTTGGGTGGGGGGCGAGGGAACACTGAAGCTTTCTTT. The complete variable domain, with remaining parts taken from reference TRBV5-1 and TRBJ1-1, reads KAGVTQTPRYLIKTRGQQVTLSCSPISGHRSVSWYQQTPGQGLQFLFEYFSETQRNKGNFPGRFSGRQFSNSRSEMNVSTLELGDSALYLCASSLGGGRGNTEAFFGQGTRLTVV.

In its sample, this clonotype was seen a few times. V gene TRBV20-1 combines with J gene TRBJ2-7; TRBD1 matches 10 bases. The germline V gene encodes CDR1 DFQATT and CDR2 SNEGSKA (reference sequence). V was clipped by 3 bases and J by 3 bases; unmatched bases: 5. The CDR3 extends over 14 amino acids. CDR3 in amino acids: CSASPRTGGYEQYF. CDR3 bases: TGCAGTGCTAGCCCAAGGACAGGGGGCTACGAGCAGTACTTC.

The chain links TRBV4-1 to TRBJ1-1; the match to TRBD1 covers 7 bases. CDR3 size: 16 residues. V was clipped by 3 bases and J by 6 bases; unmatched bases: 13. Per germline, CDR1 MGHRA and CDR2 YSYEKL. CDR3: CASSHATNTGEAEAFF. DNA for the CDR3: TGCGCCAGCAGCCACGCTACCAACACAGGGGAGGCTGAAGCTTTCTTT.

This clonotype was observed a few times. The chain couples TRBV25-1 to TRBJ2-2, with no clear D. Germline V CDR1 and CDR2: MGHDK, SYGVNS. V lost 8 bases and J lost 3, with 16 bases in between. The CDR3 runs to 15 residues. CDR3 nucleotide sequence: TGTGCCAGCGCTCCCATAACCCGAGACACCGGGGAGCTGTTTTTT. Encoded protein: CASAPITRDTGELFF.

J is TRBJ2-3 and V is TRBV27; perhaps TRBD2 as D (6 bases). This CDR3 is 15 amino acids long. Trimming took 6 bases from V and 2 from J, leaving 15 bases between them. Germline V gives CDR1 MNHEY, CDR2 SMNVEV (reference sequence). The CDR3: CASSIRGLYTDTQYF. Here the CDR3 DNA reads TGTGCCAGCAGCATCCGGGGACTGTACACAGATACGCAGTATTTT.

This clonotype was recorded a few times. The chain is built from TRBV28 and TRBJ1-4, with D perhaps matching TRBD1 (6 bases). The CDR3 covers 17 residues. Trimming stripped 4 bases from V and 4 bases from J, with 19 bases between. The V gene's germline CDR1 is MDHEN and CDR2 SYDVKM. In nucleotides, the CDR3 is TGTGCCAGCAGTTCCCGGGACACCGGTTTTGTTAATGAAAAACTGTTTTTT. Translation gives CASSSRDTGFVNEKLFF. Using reference TRBV28 and TRBJ1-4 for the parts outside the CDR3, the full variable domain is DVKVTQSSRYLVKRTGEKVFLECVQDMDHENMFWYRQDPGLGLRLIYFSYDVKMKEKGDIPEGYSVSREKKERFSLILESASTNQTSMYLCASSSRDTGFVNEKLFFGSGTQLSVL.

The chain recombines TRBV4-1 with TRBJ1-2; 12 positions agree with TRBD1. The CDR3 runs 15 residues. Germline V gene sequence: CDR1 MGHRA, CDR2 YSYEKL. Trimming took 6 bases from V and 9 from J; bases not matched to a gene: 11. Here the CDR3 DNA reads TGCGCCAGCAGAACACCGGGACAGGGGGCGGCGAGCTACACCTTC. This sequence encodes CASRTPGQGAASYTF.

In its sample, this clonotype was seen many times. This sequence joins TRBV6-5 and TRBJ2-1; D not certain. Germline V CDR1 and CDR2: MNHEY, SVGAGI. This CDR3 has 15 amino acids. Trimming took 0 bases from V and 1 from J, leaving 7 bases between them. In DNA, the CDR3 is TGTGCCAGCAGTTACTCTAGGTGGTCCTACAATGAGCAGTTCTTC. Translated: CASSYSRWSYNEQFF.

The chain joins TRBV20-1 to TRBJ2-1; tentatively, D is TRBD1 (6 bases). The ends were cut back, 0 bases at V and 6 bases at J, with 15 bases in the middle. The CDR3 contains 15 residues. Germline values: CDR1 DFQATT, CDR2 SNEGSKA (reference sequence). CDR3 sequence: CSARDRAGAGNEQFF. The CDR3 region has the DNA TGCAGTGCTAGAGATAGGGCAGGGGCTGGCAATGAGCAGTTCTTC.

J is TRBJ1-2 and V is TRBV29-1; unclear D gene. Looked up from germline, CDR1 is SQVTM and CDR2 is ANQGSEA. The CDR3 totals 15 residues. Between the trimmed V and J ends, which lost 4 bases and 2 bases, there was a span of 17 bases. This chain's CDR3 is CSVVNVPGGNYGYTF. For the CDR3, the DNA is TGCAGCGTTGTGAACGTACCGGGAGGCAACTATGGCTACACCTTC.

This sequence joins TRBV6-6 and TRBJ2-3; tentatively, D is TRBD1 (5 bases). Trimming left V 8 bases short and J 0 bases short, with 15 bases between. Germline V gives CDR1 MNHNY, CDR2 SVGAGI (reference sequence). The CDR3 runs to 15 residues. CDR3 in amino acids: CASGLPTGSTDTQYF. The CDR3 DNA sequence: TGTGCCAGCGGCCTTCCCACAGGCAGCACAGATACGCAGTATTTT.

V usage is TRBV5-1 and J usage is TRBJ1-2, with D maybe TRBD1 (5 bases). Trimming took 5 bases from V and 0 from J, leaving 20 bases between them. The germline CDR1 and CDR2 sequences are SGHRS and YFSETQ. This CDR3 spans 17 amino acids. The CDR3 loop reads CASRTGTGGRSNYGYTF. The CDR3 DNA reads as TGCGCCAGCAGGACCGGGACGGGAGGGAGATCTAACTATGGCTACACCTTC.

The J gene is TRBJ2-3, the V gene TRBV10-3; 13 bases fit TRBD2. This CDR3 comprises 15 residues. The germline CDR1 and CDR2 sequences are ENHRY and SYGVKD. Germline trimming cut 2 bases from V and 4 bases from J; bases unmatched to any gene: 0. CDR3 nucleotides: TGTGCCATCAGTGAGGGACTAGCGGGGGCAGATACGCAGTATTTT. Translated: CAISEGLAGADTQYF.

The chain uses TRBV5-1 and TRBJ2-3, with TRBD2 matching over 9 bases. This CDR3 is built from 16 residues. Per germline, CDR1 SGHRS and CDR2 YFSETQ. With V trimmed by 4 bases and J by 0 bases, 6 bases remained unmatched. The CDR3 sequence: CASSPLTSGSTDTQYF. The CDR3 nucleotides are TGCGCCAGCAGCCCGCTGACTAGCGGCAGCACAGATACGCAGTATTTT.

The V and J genes are TRBV7-2 and TRBJ2-5; TRBD2 matches at 8 bases. From germline, CDR1 is SGHTA and CDR2 FQGNSA. The CDR3 covers 16 residues. J gave up 5 bases and V 5 bases, and 13 bases lay outside the gene matches. CDR3 nucleotide sequence: TGTGCCAGCAGCCCCCCGGGACTAGGAGTCGGGGAGACCCAGTACTTC. The encoded protein is CASSPPGLGVGETQYF.

This clonotype was picked up a small number of times. The chain has TRBV6-5 and TRBJ1-3; D remains unclear. The CDR3 sequence is 12 residues long. V lost 4 bases and J 8 bases, leaving 9 bases between the germline ends. Germline assignment: CDR1 MNHEY and CDR2 SVGAGI. The DNA of the CDR3 is TGTGCCAGCAGTTCCTACGGAGACACCATATATTTT. Its translation: CASSSYGDTIYF.

The chain uses TRBV2 and TRBJ2-7, with a possible D match to TRBD2 (7 bases). With 6 bases removed from V and 3 bases from J, the gap between germline ends came to 18 bases. The CDR3 totals 15 residues. The germline V gene encodes CDR1 SNHLY and CDR2 FYNNEI. The CDR3 is CASSLGGAQLYEQYV. CDR3 nucleotides: TGTGCCAGCAGCCTTGGGGGGGCTCAGCTCTACGAGCAGTACGTC.

This clonotype turned up a few times. The chain combines TRBV7-6 with TRBJ2-4, with TRBD2 matching 7 bases. J was trimmed by 8 bases and V by 5 bases; bases with no gene match: 12. The CDR3 contains 15 residues. The germline V gene encodes CDR1 SGHVS and CDR2 FNYEAQ. CDR3 residues: CASSISFGGSDIQYF. The CDR3 bases are TGTGCCAGCAGCATAAGCTTCGGGGGGTCGGACATTCAGTACTTC.

This clonotype was counted between two and nine times. This CDR3 is CSVEGRTSPAYNEQFF. CDR3 bases: TGCAGCGTTGAAGGTCGGACTAGCCCAGCCTACAATGAGCAGTTCTTC. The V call is TRBV29-1, the J call TRBJ2-1; 8 bases match TRBD2. CDR1 and CDR2 (germline): SQVTM, ANQGSEA. Germline trimming cut 1 base from V and 2 bases from J; bases unmatched to any gene: 7. The CDR3 totals 16 residues.

In this sample, this clonotype turned up a few times. J is TRBJ2-1 and V is TRBV7-9; tentatively, D is TRBD2 (6 bases). The CDR3 has 15 amino acids. Germline lookup yields CDR1 SEHNR and CDR2 FQNEAQ (reference sequence). Trimming cost V 5 bases and J 4 bases, with 15 bases left between them. The CDR3 DNA sequence: TGTGCCAGCAGCCACTCTAGCGTTCCGTACAATGAGCAGTTCTTC. Its translation is CASSHSSVPYNEQFF.

The chain combines TRBV7-2 with TRBJ2-3, with 9 bases matching TRBD1. The J segment lost 7 bases and the V segment lost 5 bases, leaving 4 bases of the junction unmatched. CDR3 length: 13 amino acids. CDR1 is SGHTA, CDR2 FQGNSA, per germline. This CDR3 reads CASSGQGSNTQYF. In DNA form, the CDR3 reads TGTGCCAGCAGCGGACAGGGGTCTAATACGCAGTATTTT.

J is TRBJ1-6 and V is TRBV6-5; D is perhaps TRBD1 (6 bases). The CDR3 is made up of 15 amino acids. The ends were cut back, 7 bases at V and 4 bases at J, with 14 bases in the middle. Germline V gene sequence: CDR1 MNHEY, CDR2 SVGAGI. CDR3 coding DNA: TGTGCCAGCACCCTCCAGGGGACGTATAATTCACCCCTCCACTTT. Translated, it gives CASTLQGTYNSPLHF.

This clonotype was observed a single time. The chain is built from TRBV4-3 and TRBJ2-5, with 8 nucleotides matching TRBD2. There are 18 residues in the CDR3. Trimming at V came to 1 base and at J to 3 bases, leaving 13 bases not matched to a gene. Germline CDR1 and CDR2: LGHNA and YSLEER. The CDR3 spells CASSQVAGGGLCKETQYF. The CDR3 DNA is TGCGCCAGCAGCCAAGTGGCGGGGGGTGGACTATGCAAAGAGACCCAGTACTTC.

Here the CDR3 DNA reads TGTGCCAGCAGCGAAAAACAGGGTAGCACAGATACGCAGTATTTT. As protein: CASSEKQGSTDTQYF. This chain links TRBV9 with TRBJ2-3; D perhaps matches TRBD1 (6 bases). The CDR3 runs to 15 residues. CDR1 is SGDLS and CDR2 is YYNGEE in the germline V gene. The V end lost 3 bases, the J end lost 0 bases, and 11 bases lay between the germline ends.